One sample yielded the 23 T cell receptor beta chains listed below, sequenced in a study of cytomegalovirus exposure and HLA in healthy donors. PCR employed 60 Vbeta and 13 Jbeta primers. The table came from immunoSEQ multiplex PCR; TCRdb's copy has only in-frame clones and leaves some out. The data hold 150,000 to 200,000 clones, with about 76% observed a single time. The specimen was PBMCs. The source of these receptors is a woman aged 50 to 60 in good health and CMV-seronegative.

This chain joins TRBV28 and TRBJ1-1; TRBD1 agrees at 10 bases. V lost 4 bases, J lost 2 bases, and 4 bases stayed unmatched. The CDR3 spans 15 residues. Germline CDR1 and CDR2: MDHEN and SYDVKM. This CDR3 reads CASSSDRGRNTEAFF. CDR3 DNA sequence: TGTGCCAGCAGTTCAGACAGGGGGCGAAACACTGAAGCTTTCTTT.

The V call is TRBV2, the J call TRBJ2-5, with 7 bases aligning to TRBD1. The length of the CDR3 is 15 residues. Germline-derived CDR1 and CDR2 are SNHLY and FYNNEI. V shed 6 bases and J 1 base; nucleotides not matched to a gene: 8. As DNA, the CDR3 is TGTGCCAGCAGGGATACCGGGACAGTCCAAGAGACCCAGTACTTC. This codes for CASRDTGTVQETQYF. Together with reference TRBV2 and TRBJ2-5, the CDR3 gives the full variable domain: EPEVTQTPSHQVTQMGQEVILRCVPISNHLYFYWYRQILGQKVEFLVSFYNNEISEKSEIFDDQFSVERPDGSNFTLKIRSTKLEDSAMYFCASRDTGTVQETQYFGPGTRLLVL.

The chain has TRBV29-1 and TRBJ1-2; 9 bases map to TRBD1. The CDR3 consists of 19 residues. The V gene end was trimmed by 1 base and the J gene end by 3 bases; junction bases not matched to a gene: 18. CDR1 SQVTM and CDR2 ANQGSEA come from the germline V gene. Written as DNA, the CDR3 is TGCAGCGTTGAAGGCCTACCCGTCGGGACAGGGATTAAGGACTATGGCTACACCTTC. Translating it yields CSVEGLPVGTGIKDYGYTF.

The CDR3 DNA follows: TGTGCCAGCAGCCAAGGGACAGGGACTTACGAGCAGTACTTC. Its protein is CASSQGTGTYEQYF. V and J are TRBV7-8 and TRBJ2-7, with 9 positions matching TRBD1. The CDR3 covers 14 residues. V gave up 5 bases and J gave up 4 bases; unmatched junction bases: 6. Looked up from germline, CDR1 is SGHVS and CDR2 is FQNEAQ.

The chain is built from TRBV5-1 and TRBJ2-3; 7 bases fit TRBD2. Trimming removed 2 bases from V and 2 bases from J; junction bases left unmatched: 2. Looked up from germline, CDR1 is SGHRS and CDR2 is YFSETQ. The length of the CDR3 is 14 residues. CDR3 sequence: CASSFSGPTDTQYF. The CDR3 nucleotides read TGCGCCAGCAGCTTTAGCGGGCCCACAGATACGCAGTATTTT.

The table lists this clone with a few counts. This chain joins TRBV27 and TRBJ1-1, with D possibly matching TRBD1 (6 bases). Deletions cut 6 bases from V and 11 bases from J, with 16 bases between. CDR1 is MNHEY and CDR2 is SMNVEV in the germline V gene (reference sequence). The CDR3 contains 12 residues. The chain's CDR3 is CASSHLQGWAFF. The CDR3 DNA follows: TGTGCCAGCAGCCATTTACAGGGATGGGCTTTCTTT.

The count of this clone is one. This sequence joins TRBV2 and TRBJ2-2; D is undetermined. V lost 0 bases, J lost 1 base, and 15 bases lay in between. Germline loops: CDR1 SNHLY, CDR2 FYNNEI. The CDR3 is 18 residues long. This CDR3 reads CASSEALGLWQNTGELFF. The CDR3 DNA is TGTGCCAGCAGTGAAGCGCTTGGTTTGTGGCAGAACACCGGGGAGCTGTTTTTT.

The chain uses TRBV9 and TRBJ2-1, with 8 bases that match TRBD2. J gave up 9 bases and V 0 bases, and 8 bases lay outside the gene matches. CDR1 is SGDLS, CDR2 YYNGEE, per germline. The CDR3 has 15 residues. This CDR3 is CASSVGSGGRSEQFF. The CDR3 nucleotides are TGTGCCAGCAGCGTAGGGTCGGGGGGGCGGAGTGAGCAGTTCTTC.

This rearrangement joins TRBV6-1 to TRBJ1-1; maybe TRBD1 (5 bases). In germline, CDR1 is MNHNS, CDR2 SASEGT. Trimming stripped 4 bases from V and 0 bases from J, with 9 bases between. This CDR3 is 14 amino acids long. As DNA, the CDR3 is TGTGCCAGCAGTGTCAGGGAATTGAACACTGAAGCTTTCTTT. Its translation is CASSVRELNTEAFF.

The chain links TRBV7-2 to TRBJ1-2; the D gene is possibly TRBD1 (6 bases). The germline CDR1 and CDR2 sequences are SGHTA and FQGNSA. The CDR3 is 14 residues long. Trimming took 2 bases from V and 2 from J, leaving 9 bases between them. CDR3 residues: CASSLSTGNYGYTF. For the CDR3, the DNA is TGTGCCAGCAGCTTATCCACAGGGAACTATGGCTACACCTTC.

V is TRBV5-4 and J is TRBJ1-1; perhaps TRBD1 as D (5 bases). CDR1 is SGHNT and CDR2 is YYREEE in the germline V gene (reference sequence). This CDR3 spans 14 amino acids. V was cut by 4 bases and J by 2 bases, with 12 bases left in between. The CDR3 reads CASSRAGVNTEAFF. CDR3 bases: TGTGCCAGCAGCCGCGCGGGGGTCAACACTGAAGCTTTCTTT.

The rearrangement joins TRBV4-2 to TRBJ1-1; 10 nucleotides agree with TRBD1. In germline, CDR1 is LGHNA, CDR2 YNFKEQ. The CDR3 runs 15 residues. V lost 1 base, J lost 7 bases, and 6 bases stayed unmatched. In DNA form, the CDR3 reads TGTGCCAGCAGCCAAGGACAGGGGGCGTCGCGTGAAGCTTTCTTT. Its protein is CASSQGQGASREAFF.

The genes are TRBV27 and TRBJ1-2; 10 nucleotides agree with TRBD1. The germline V gene has CDR1 MNHEY and CDR2 SMNVEV (reference sequence). V shed 5 bases and J 4 bases; nucleotides not matched to a gene: 7. This CDR3 contains 15 residues. CDR3 in DNA: TGTGCCAGCAGTCCAGGGACAGGGGTATCCTATGGCTACACCTTC. Translation: CASSPGTGVSYGYTF.

The V and J genes are TRBV6-5 and TRBJ2-7; 8 bases line up with TRBD1. This CDR3 comprises 16 residues. Germline V gene lookup returns CDR1 MNHEY and CDR2 SVGAGI. V was pared by 2 bases and J by 5 bases, with 11 bases of the junction left unmatched. The CDR3 here is CASSYIRTGRPHEQYF. The CDR3 bases are TGTGCCAGCAGTTACATACGGACAGGGAGGCCTCACGAGCAGTACTTC.

Written as DNA, the CDR3 is TGTGCCAGCAGCTTGGGGACTAGTGTCCCCTACGAGCAGTACTTC. Translated: CASSLGTSVPYEQYF. This chain joins TRBV7-3 and TRBJ2-7; 8 bases fit TRBD2. In germline, CDR1 is SGHTA, CDR2 FQGTGA. Trimming cost V 3 bases and J 2 bases; bases outside gene matches: 6. This CDR3 is 15 amino acids long.

This chain links TRBV15 with TRBJ2-2; 8 bases map to TRBD2. Germline V gives CDR1 LNHNV, CDR2 YYDKDF (reference sequence). J lost 8 bases, V lost 5 bases, and 16 bases had no gene match. There are 17 residues in the CDR3. As DNA, the CDR3 is TGTGCCACCAGCCCCCTAGTCAGCGGGGGCTCCCCTGGGGAGCTGTTTTTT. Its translation: CATSPLVSGGSPGELFF.

The CDR3 DNA follows: TGTGCCAGCTCCGATACCCGGGATACGCAGTATTTT. Protein sequence: CASSDTRDTQYF. The chain combines TRBV18 with TRBJ2-3; the D is unclear. Germline V CDR1 and CDR2: KGHSH, LQKENI. V lost 6 bases and J lost 6, with 10 bases in between. This CDR3 spans 12 amino acids.

The chain couples TRBV4-1 to TRBJ2-2, with 7 bases matching TRBD1. The CDR3 has 15 residues. V was clipped by 1 base and J by 1 base; unmatched bases: 0. The V gene's germline CDR1 is MGHRA and CDR2 YSYEKL. The CDR3 region is CASSQGDRNTGELFF. CDR3 DNA sequence: TGCGCCAGCAGCCAAGGGGACAGGAACACCGGGGAGCTGTTTTTT.

This clone was picked up one time. The gene calls are TRBV5-6 and TRBJ2-3, with 10 bases that match TRBD2. V gave up 4 bases and J gave up 0 bases; unmatched junction bases: 8. Germline CDR1 is SGHDT and CDR2 is YYEEEE. The CDR3 sequence is 17 residues long. In DNA, the CDR3 is TGTGCCAGCAGCGCGGTCCTAGCGGGGGCGAGCACAGATACGCAGTATTTT. It encodes CASSAVLAGASTDTQYF.

J is TRBJ1-2 and V is TRBV5-4, with D uncertain. Germline values: CDR1 SGHNT, CDR2 YYREEE (reference sequence). The CDR3 totals 16 residues. V was shortened by 4 bases and J by 1 base, with 17 bases between the two germline ends. The CDR3: CASSPQSGVLNYGYTF. CDR3 bases: TGTGCCAGCAGCCCCCAGTCCGGGGTTCTTAACTATGGCTACACCTTC. Complete variable domain (other parts from reference TRBV5-4 and TRBJ1-2): ETGVTQSPTHLIKTRGQQVTLRCSSQSGHNTVSWYQQALGQGPQFIFQYYREEENGRGNFPPRFSGLQFPNYSSELNVNALELDDSALYLCASSPQSGVLNYGYTFGSGTRLTVV.

The V gene is TRBV5-1, the J gene TRBJ2-2, with 9 nucleotides matching TRBD1. After removal of 5 bases from V and 5 bases from J, the junction contained 7 bases not matched to a gene. There are 15 residues in the CDR3. Germline values: CDR1 SGHRS, CDR2 YFSETQ. The DNA of the CDR3 is TGCGCCAGCAGATTACAGGGGGCTGAAACCGGGGAGCTGTTTTTT. This sequence encodes CASRLQGAETGELFF.

The rearrangement joins TRBV18 to TRBJ2-7, with 10 bases aligning to TRBD2. The CDR3 is 15 amino acids. Germline V gives CDR1 KGHSH, CDR2 LQKENI. V shed 4 bases and J 2 bases; nucleotides not matched to a gene: 5. The CDR3, as DNA: TGTGCCAGCTCACTAGCGGGAGGCCTAACCTACGAGCAGTACTTC. It translates to CASSLAGGLTYEQYF.

The rearrangement joins TRBV7-2 to TRBJ1-2; 7 nucleotides agree with TRBD1. CDR1 is SGHTA, CDR2 FQGNSA, per germline. The CDR3 sequence is 16 residues long. V trimming: 2 bases; J trimming: 5 bases; junction bases outside the gene matches: 11. The CDR3 DNA reads as TGTGCCAGCAGCTTAAACCCGACAGGGTTGGGTTATGGCTACACCTTC. It is translated as CASSLNPTGLGYGYTF.